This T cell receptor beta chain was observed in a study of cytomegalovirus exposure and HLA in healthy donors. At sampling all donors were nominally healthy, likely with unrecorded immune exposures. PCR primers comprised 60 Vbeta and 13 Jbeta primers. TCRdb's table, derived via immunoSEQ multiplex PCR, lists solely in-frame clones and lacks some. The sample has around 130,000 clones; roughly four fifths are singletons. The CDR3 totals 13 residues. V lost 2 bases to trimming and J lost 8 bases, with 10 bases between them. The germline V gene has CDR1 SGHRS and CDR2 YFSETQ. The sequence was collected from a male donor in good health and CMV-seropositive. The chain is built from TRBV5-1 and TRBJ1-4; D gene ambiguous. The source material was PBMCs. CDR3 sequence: CASSFRQSEKLFF. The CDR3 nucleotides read TGCGCCAGCAGCTTTAGACAATCGGAAAAACTGTTTTTT. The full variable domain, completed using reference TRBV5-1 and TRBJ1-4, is KAGVTQTPRYLIKTRGQQVTLSCSPISGHRSVSWYQQTPGQGLQFLFEYFSETQRNKGNFPGRFSGRQFSNSRSEMNVSTLELGDSALYLCASSFRQSEKLFFGSGTQLSVL.